This record covers a single T cell receptor beta chain. What it recognizes is unknown. This record belongs to a study of blood T cells in healthy people across ages. Study results and limitations: Naive and antigen-experienced cells were not separated, limiting conclusive comparison.

A J-beta primer mix and a sample-barcoded 5' primer were used in a second PCR of about 7 to 12 cycles. Every sample gave at least 2.5 million paired-end reads containing CDR3. TCRdb reprocessed the 5' RACE reads via MiXCR and lists one record per CDR3 protein. The sample has 790,000 or so distinct CDR3 sequences, roughly three fifths seen once. Germline CDR1 and CDR2: SGDLS and YYNGEE. This CDR3 is 15 amino acids long. V lost 3 bases and J 6 bases, leaving 16 bases between the germline ends. The source material was blood. J is TRBJ2-1 and V is TRBV9; D tentatively fits TRBD1 or TRBD2 (5 bases each). The clonotype was recovered from a man aged 40-49 years in good health. DNA for the CDR3: TGTGCCAGCAGCGCGGGACCAAGGAGCGCCAATGAGCAGTTCTTC. Encoded protein: CASSAGPRSANEQFF.